This T cell receptor (beta chain) was retrieved from a study of blood T cell repertoires in COVID-19. Study background: Specimens from acute and convalescent COVID-19 originated in the United States, Italy and Spain. Sources were T cells, B-cell-depleted T cells, or PBMCs; the material itself was cDNA or gDNA.

This CDR3 region has 15 residues. Germline-derived CDR1 and CDR2 are SGHNT and YYREEE (reference sequence). The V gene end was trimmed by 2 bases and the J gene end by 2 bases; junction bases not matched to a gene: 3. The participants were between roughly 18 and 89 years old and came from under 25 US areas. The sample holds one count of this clone. Sequencing used immunoSEQ multiplex PCR; TCRdb keeps in-frame clones, though not all of them. Found here are tens of thousands of clones, 88% of them singletons; the top ten hold around 10%. V usage is TRBV5-4 and J usage is TRBJ2-5, with TRBD2 matching over 10 bases. Sequencing was performed on PBMCs or T cells enriched from blood (not recorded which). The sequence was collected from a woman in her forties who had recovered from COVID-19. CDR3 residues: CASSFPSGGQETQYF. CDR3 in DNA: TGTGCCAGCAGCTTCCCTAGCGGGGGACAAGAGACCCAGTACTTC.